This entry lists 20 T cell receptor beta chains sequenced from one sample in a study of T cells in Graves' hyperthyroidism and ophthalmopathy. Amplification yielded TCR beta CDR3 regions, with RNA transcripts as the source. Primed by the HTBI set, a first-round RT-PCR was run on the TCR CDR3. TCRdb used MiXCR to reprocess the multiplex PCR reads, holding one entry per CDR3 protein. Among around 540,000 distinct CDR3 sequences listed, 16% were seen once. The sequenced material came from blood. The receptors here all came from a young woman with Graves' ophthalmopathy.

The rearrangement uses TRBV29-1 and TRBJ2-5, with 15 bases fitting TRBD2. The length of the CDR3 is 16 residues. Germline V gene lookup returns CDR1 SQVTM and CDR2 ANQGSEA. J gave up 5 bases and V 2 bases, and 6 bases lay outside the gene matches. For the CDR3, the DNA is TGCAGCGTTGAAATGGGACTAGCGGGAGGTGGTGAGACCCAGTACTTC. This encodes CSVEMGLAGGGETQYF.

This clonotype was picked up many times. The rearrangement links TRBV20-1 to TRBJ1-5, with a tentative D call TRBD1 (5 bases). Looked up from germline, CDR1 is DFQATT and CDR2 is SNEGSKA (reference sequence). Deletions cut 3 bases from V and 1 base from J, with 19 bases between. This CDR3 spans 17 amino acids. The CDR3 DNA reads TGCAGTGCTAGGGATAATGTGGGGCGTCCGAGCAATCAGCCCCAGCATTTT. Translation gives CSARDNVGRPSNQPQHF.

This clonotype was recorded many times. Written as DNA, the CDR3 is TGTGCCAGCAGTTCCGCCCAGGGGGCATCCTACGAGCAGTACTTC. It is translated as CASSSAQGASYEQYF. The chain has TRBV28 and TRBJ2-7; 8 nucleotides agree with TRBD1. The V and J ends lost 4 bases and 1 base, in that order; junction bases with no gene match: 6. Germline lookup yields CDR1 MDHEN and CDR2 SYDVKM. This CDR3 comprises 15 residues.

As for this clonotype: This sequence may be a read error, since a much larger clone differs from it by one base. The chain has TRBV12-3 or TRBV12-4 and TRBJ2-1; 7 bases are shared with TRBD2. The CDR3 covers 16 residues. The ends lost 3 bases at V and 2 bases at J; junction bases unmatched: 7. The CDR3 region is CASSLAAGVPYNEQFF. CDR3 in DNA: TGTGCCAGCAGTTTGGCGGCGGGAGTACCCTACAATGAGCAGTTCTTC.

This clonotype has only a few counts. The chain employs TRBV10-3 and TRBJ2-7; D is unresolved. Looked up from germline, CDR1 is ENHRY and CDR2 is SYGVKD. The CDR3 is 14 amino acids. V lost 4 bases and J 0 bases, leaving 10 bases between the germline ends. The CDR3 reads CAISAGSASYEQYF. Here the CDR3 DNA reads TGTGCCATCAGTGCCGGGTCCGCCTCCTACGAGCAGTACTTC.

This clonotype was observed at least ten times. The rearrangement links TRBV7-9 to TRBJ1-1; D unclear. V gave up 1 base and J gave up 8 bases, with 11 bases separating them. This CDR3 contains 13 residues. CDR1 and CDR2 (germline): SEHNR, FQNEAQ (reference sequence). This CDR3 is CASSLGGQREAFF. The DNA of the CDR3 is TGTGCCAGCAGCTTAGGTGGGCAGCGCGAAGCTTTCTTT.

The chain is built from TRBV5-4 and TRBJ1-4, with 8 bases that match TRBD1. This CDR3 comprises 16 residues. V trimming: 0 bases; J trimming: 7 bases; junction bases outside the gene matches: 8. The germline V gene encodes CDR1 SGHNT and CDR2 YYREEE (reference sequence). CDR3 region: CASSLETGDYSEKLFF. The CDR3 region has the DNA TGTGCCAGCAGCTTGGAGACAGGGGATTATAGTGAAAAACTGTTTTTT.

The chain links TRBV6-2 or TRBV6-3 to TRBJ2-1; no clear D. Germline CDR1 reads MNHEY; CDR2 reads SVGEGT. V was cut by 0 bases and J by 4 bases, with 7 bases left in between. There are 14 residues in the CDR3. The CDR3 DNA follows: TGTGCCAGCAGTTACTCGACCAGGTACAATGAGCAGTTCTTC. Translation: CASSYSTRYNEQFF.

This clonotype occurred many times. The chain combines TRBV18 with TRBJ2-5; 9 bases map to TRBD1. This CDR3 is built from 17 residues. With 3 bases clipped from V and 5 bases from J, the junction kept 13 bases outside the gene matches. Germline values: CDR1 KGHSH, CDR2 LQKENI. The CDR3 DNA is TGTGCCAGCTCACCGGGAGCCGGGACAGGGCTCGCGGAGACCCAGTACTTC. Translating it yields CASSPGAGTGLAETQYF.

This clonotype was counted only a few times. A much larger clone differs from this one at a single base, so this may be a read error. The chain couples TRBV2 to TRBJ1-1; D unresolved. Germline assignment: CDR1 SNHLY and CDR2 FYNNEI. The V end lost 6 bases, the J end lost 0 bases, and 11 bases lay between the germline ends. This CDR3 comprises 14 residues. The CDR3 bases are TGTGCCAGCAGCGCGCGGGCAGTGAACACTGAAGCTTTCTTT. Its translation is CASSARAVNTEAFF. The full variable domain, its missing parts supplied by reference TRBV2 and TRBJ1-1, is EPEVTQTPSHQVTQMGQEVILRCVPISNHLYFYWYRQILGQKVEFLVSFYNNEISEKSEIFDDQFSVERPDGSNFTLKIRSTKLEDSAMYFCASSARAVNTEAFFGQGTRLTVV.

This clonotype was recorded a few times. CDR3: CASSESGVYEQYF. DNA of the CDR3: TGCGCCAGCAGTGAGTCTGGGGTCTACGAGCAGTACTTC. This chain links TRBV10-1 with TRBJ2-7; D remains unclear. The CDR3 contains 13 residues. Deletions cut 0 bases from V and 3 bases from J, with 6 bases between. In germline, CDR1 is WNHNN, CDR2 SYGVQD (reference sequence).

This clonotype was counted at least ten times. This chain uses TRBV6-2 or TRBV6-3 with TRBJ2-7; no clear D gene. From germline, CDR1 is MNHEY and CDR2 SVGEGT. V was clipped by 8 bases and J by 5 bases, with 10 bases between them. The CDR3 has 11 residues. In nucleotides, the CDR3 is TGTGCCAGCCGTGACCCCGACGAGCAGTACTTC. This codes for CASRDPDEQYF.

This clonotype was counted many times. The chain carries TRBV7-2 and TRBJ2-1; 9 nucleotides agree with TRBD1. This CDR3 is built from 16 residues. J was trimmed by 9 bases and V by 5 bases; bases with no gene match: 14. Germline lookup yields CDR1 SGHTA and CDR2 FQGNSA. The CDR3 sequence is CASSPDRDRAYSEQFF. The CDR3, as DNA: TGTGCCAGCAGCCCAGACCGGGACAGGGCATATAGTGAGCAGTTCTTC.

In this sample, this clonotype turned up many times. V gene TRBV20-1 combines with J gene TRBJ1-1; D perhaps matches TRBD1 (5 bases). CDR1 and CDR2 from the germline V gene are DFQATT and SNEGSKA (reference sequence). Trimming left V 0 bases short and J 8 bases short, with 13 bases between. The CDR3 totals 13 residues. CDR3 in DNA: TGCAGTGCTAGAGATAGGGGCCGCTGGGAAGCTTTCTTT. Translation gives CSARDRGRWEAFF.

This clonotype showed up many times. CDR3 region: CASSRTSGSGSYEQYF. Written as DNA, the CDR3 is TGTGCCAGCAGCCGAACTAGCGGGTCCGGGTCCTACGAGCAGTACTTC. The chain combines TRBV7-2 with TRBJ2-7; the match to TRBD2 covers 9 bases. The CDR3 totals 16 residues. Germline lookup yields CDR1 SGHTA and CDR2 FQGNSA. The junction had 9 bases not matched to a gene; V was cut back by 5 bases and J by 1 base.

This clonotype has ten or more counts. The V call is TRBV20-1, the J call TRBJ1-1, with TRBD1 as a possible D gene (6 bases). The CDR3 totals 12 residues. V was trimmed by 1 base and J by 5 bases, leaving 8 bases between them. Germline lookup yields CDR1 DFQATT and CDR2 SNEGSKA (reference sequence). This CDR3 reads CSARAGATEAFF. CDR3 nucleotides: TGCAGTGCTAGAGCAGGGGCAACTGAAGCTTTCTTT.

This clonotype was counted at least ten times. V usage is TRBV6-5 and J usage is TRBJ2-7; no clear D gene. CDR1 is MNHEY and CDR2 is SVGAGI in the germline V gene. Trimming pared 2 bases from V and 6 bases from J, leaving 14 bases between. The CDR3 is 14 amino acids. The CDR3 sequence is CASSYMDRPVEQYF. DNA of the CDR3: TGTGCCAGCAGTTACATGGACCGACCTGTCGAGCAGTACTTC.

The chain carries TRBV12-3 or TRBV12-4 and TRBJ2-1, with 11 bases fitting TRBD2. CDR3 length: 15 amino acids. Losses at the gene ends were 6 bases for V and 7 bases for J; bases not matched to a gene: 8. The CDR3 protein is CASRTTSGSRNEQFF. Here the CDR3 DNA reads TGTGCCAGCAGAACCACTAGCGGGAGCCGAAATGAGCAGTTCTTC.

Turning to this clonotype: A much larger clone lies a single base off, so this may be a read error. The chain is built from TRBV29-1 and TRBJ1-1; D is perhaps TRBD1 (5 bases). Trimming cost V 8 bases and J 3 bases, with 13 bases left between them. The CDR3 totals 12 residues. Germline V gives CDR1 SQVTM, CDR2 ANQGSEA. CDR3 in DNA: TGCAGCATTGCAGGGAGGGACACTGAAGCTTTCTTT. Protein: CSIAGRDTEAFF. The full variable domain, completed using reference TRBV29-1 and TRBJ1-1, is SAVISQKPSRDICQRGTSLTIQCQVDSQVTMMFWYRQQPGQSLTLIATANQGSEATYESGFVIDKFPISRPNLTFSTLTVSNMSPEDSSIYLCSIAGRDTEAFFGQGTRLTVV.

This clonotype came up many times. V gene TRBV3-2 combines with J gene TRBJ2-7; the table's D gene call, TRBD2, was not cross checked with the DNA. TRBV3-2 is shown as a pseudogene. This CDR3 comprises 16 residues. For the CDR3, the DNA is TGTGCCAGCAGCCCCGATGTAGCGGGAGGGATGTGCGAGCAGTACTTC. Its protein is CASSPDVAGGMCEQYF.